What follows are 20 T cell receptor beta chains derived from one specimen sequenced in a study of T cells expressing NK-cell markers. One entry per CDR3 protein, without DNA, is what TCRdb gives after re-calling the 5' RACE reads. The table lists roughly 350,000 distinct CDR3 sequences. Sequenced sample: blood T cells: a sorted CD56 or NKG2C T cell subset, CD4+ or CD8+ T cells, or bulk PBMC T cells (not recorded which). The receptor source for this set is a man aged 18 to 69 in good health.

The chain joins TRBV2 to TRBJ2-1; TCRdb's assignment of TRBD1 cannot be checked, as there is no DNA. Germline V gives CDR1 SNHLY, CDR2 FYNNEI. This CDR3 spans 15 amino acids. The CDR3 is CASSPQVAAYNEQFF.

This chain links TRBV6-5 with TRBJ1-6; TCRdb names TRBD1, which stays unverified in the absence of DNA. The germline gives CDR1 MNHEY, CDR2 SVGAGI. The CDR3 spans 17 residues. CDR3 region: CASSYSSGQGSRSPLHF.

This chain links TRBV6-1 with TRBJ1-5; absent DNA, TCRdb's TRBD1 call cannot be checked. This CDR3 spans 16 amino acids. Looked up from germline, CDR1 is MNHNS and CDR2 is SASEGT. The CDR3 loop is CASKAGTGSAHQPQHF.

The chain has TRBV5-6 and TRBJ2-7. In germline, CDR1 is SGHDT, CDR2 YYEEEE. This CDR3 spans 16 amino acids. The CDR3 protein is CASSLVGSGVTYEQYF.

The CDR3 protein is CASSLDSPLHF. This chain connects TRBV11-2 to TRBJ1-6. Germline CDR1 SGHAT, CDR2 FQNNGV. The CDR3 is made up of 11 amino acids.

This chain joins TRBV5-1 and TRBJ2-1; TCRdb names TRBD2, which stays unverified in the absence of DNA. CDR3 length: 17 residues. From germline, CDR1 is SGHRS and CDR2 YFSETQ. CDR3 sequence: CASSPGLAGDSYNEQFF. Full variable domain (missing parts from reference TRBV5-1 and TRBJ2-1): KAGVTQTPRYLIKTRGQQVTLSCSPISGHRSVSWYQQTPGQGLQFLFEYFSETQRNKGNFPGRFSGRQFSNSRSEMNVSTLELGDSALYLCASSPGLAGDSYNEQFFGPGTRLTVL.

The chain uses TRBV19 and TRBJ2-7; TCRdb designates TRBD2, a call that cannot be tested without DNA. Germline CDR1 LNHDA, CDR2 SQIVND (reference sequence). This CDR3 contains 15 residues. Here the CDR3 reads CASSTKRGATYEQYF.

This chain links TRBV11-2 with TRBJ2-5; lacking DNA, the TRBD2 call made by TCRdb goes unchecked. The CDR3 is 16 amino acids. The germline gives CDR1 SGHAT, CDR2 FQNNGV. The CDR3 protein is CASSWTSGGGQETQYF. Using reference TRBV11-2 and TRBJ2-5 for the parts outside the CDR3, the full variable domain is EAGVAQSPRYKIIEKRQSVAFWCNPISGHATLYWYQQILGQGPKLLIQFQNNGVVDDSQLPKDRFSAERLKGVDSTLKIQPAKLEDSAVYLCASSWTSGGGQETQYFGPGTRLLVL.

The V and J genes are TRBV20-1 and TRBJ2-1; the TCRdb call, TRBD2, lacks DNA for checking. The CDR3 runs to 16 residues. Germline V gene lookup returns CDR1 DFQATT and CDR2 SNEGSKA (reference sequence). This CDR3 is CSARGRTSGGSNEQFF.

V gene TRBV6-1 combines with J gene TRBJ2-4; TCRdb designates TRBD2, a call that cannot be tested without DNA. There are 15 residues in the CDR3. From germline, CDR1 is MNHNS and CDR2 SASEGT. The CDR3 sequence: CASSGLAEAKNIQYF.

The J gene is TRBJ1-4, the V gene TRBV20-1; as DNA is missing, the TRBD1 call by TCRdb cannot be tested. In germline, CDR1 is DFQATT, CDR2 SNEGSKA (reference sequence). The CDR3 is made up of 15 amino acids. CDR3: CSARQNRVLNEKLFF.

The rearrangement uses TRBV12-3 or TRBV12-4 and TRBJ1-3. This CDR3 contains 15 residues. Here the CDR3 reads CASRDGLWTGNTIYF.

The chain couples TRBV28 to TRBJ2-5; TCRdb picks TRBD1, but there is no DNA to check that call. Germline CDR1 reads MDHEN; CDR2 reads SYDVKM. The CDR3 length is 12 residues. CDR3 region: CASSGGGETQYF.

V and J are TRBV9 and TRBJ2-1; TCRdb designates TRBD1, a call that cannot be tested without DNA. This CDR3 region has 14 residues. Germline V gives CDR1 SGDLS, CDR2 YYNGEE. CDR3 protein: CASSAGTLYNEQFF.

This rearrangement joins TRBV10-1 to TRBJ2-6; TCRdb proposes TRBD1, but this gene call is untestable without DNA. Germline CDR1 and CDR2: WNHNN and SYGVQD (reference sequence). The CDR3 is 18 residues long. CDR3 region: CASSDGQGAHSGANVLTF.

The rearrangement links TRBV4-2 to TRBJ1-1; without DNA, the TCRdb call of TRBD1 cannot be checked. This CDR3 is built from 15 residues. The germline V gene encodes CDR1 LGHNA and CDR2 YNFKEQ. The CDR3 loop reads CASSRGGEGAAEAFF.

V usage is TRBV6-5 and J usage is TRBJ1-1. Germline V gene data show CDR1 as MNHEY and CDR2 as SVGAGI. The CDR3 loop spans 14 amino acids. CDR3 protein: CASSYRQSNTEAFF.

This sequence joins TRBV6-5 and TRBJ1-3; TCRdb outputs TRBD1, but without DNA this stays unchecked. The CDR3 loop spans 17 amino acids. The V gene's germline CDR1 is MNHEY and CDR2 SVGAGI. The CDR3 protein is CASSYRGGQGSGNTIYF.

The rearrangement uses TRBV28 and TRBJ2-1. This CDR3 comprises 12 residues. Germline assignment: CDR1 MDHEN and CDR2 SYDVKM. The CDR3 loop reads CASSPPYTGQFF.

The chain combines TRBV3-1 with TRBJ1-5. The CDR3 totals 13 residues. CDR1 and CDR2 from the germline V gene are LGHDT and YNNKEL (reference sequence). The chain's CDR3 is CASSHAAGGAQHF. The complete variable domain, with remaining parts taken from reference TRBV3-1 and TRBJ1-5, reads DTAVSQTPKYLVTQMGNDKSIKCEQNLGHDTMYWYKQDSKKFLKIMFSYNNKELIINETVPNRFSPKSPDKAHLNLHINSLELGDSAVYFCASSHAAGGAQHFGDGTRLSIL.